This TCR beta chain was identified during a study of blood T cell repertoires in COVID-19. Study details: Samples taken during acute and convalescent COVID-19 were collected in the United States, Italy and Spain.

Repertoires were generated with immunoSEQ multiplex PCR, while TCRdb's copy carries only in-frame clones and drops some. Of 88,000 or so clones in the sample, around 75% were seen once. Germline values: CDR1 MNHEY, CDR2 SVGAGI. The length of the CDR3 is 14 residues. V was shortened by 6 bases and J by 2 bases, with 11 bases between the two germline ends. Source material: peripheral blood. V is TRBV6-5 and J is TRBJ1-3; the D is unclear. The sequence was collected from a human donor in a cohort sampled during active COVID-19. The CDR3 sequence: CASSRWSAGNTIYF. CDR3 nucleotides: TGTGCCAGCAGCCGCTGGTCAGCTGGAAACACCATATATTTT.